The 11 T cell receptor beta chains listed next were all sequenced from one sample in a study of blood T cell repertoires in COVID-19. Assay: immunoSEQ multiplex PCR; the TCRdb copy retains only in-frame clones and omits some. This sample has under 250,000 clones, with around 81% found just once. Material for sequencing was peripheral blood. These receptors were taken from a man aged 50 or older with active or convalescent COVID-19.

The chain combines TRBV5-1 with TRBJ2-7; the match to TRBD1 covers 10 bases. Trimming removed 4 bases from V and 3 bases from J; junction bases left unmatched: 16. The CDR3 is made up of 18 amino acids. Germline V gene sequence: CDR1 SGHRS, CDR2 YFSETQ. CDR3 amino acids: CASSVHIPGQGEIYEQYF. The DNA of the CDR3 is TGCGCCAGCAGCGTTCATATACCCGGACAGGGGGAGATCTACGAGCAGTACTTC.

This sequence joins TRBV4-3 and TRBJ2-3; TRBD1 is a possible D gene (5 bases). From germline, CDR1 is LGHNA and CDR2 YSLEER. Trimming left V 0 bases short and J 1 base short, with 8 bases between. The CDR3 is made up of 15 amino acids. The CDR3 DNA reads as TGCGCCAGCAGCCAAGAGGGGCAGGGCACAGATACGCAGTATTTT. It specifies CASSQEGQGTDTQYF.

V and J are TRBV5-6 and TRBJ2-7; the D gene is possibly TRBD2 (5 bases). CDR3 length equals 15 residues. Germline CDR1 SGHDT, CDR2 YYEEEE. Trimming took off 0 bases at V and 3 bases at J, with 13 bases between the two ends. The CDR3 DNA follows: TGTGCCAGCAGCTTGGACTACTCACGGGGCTACGAGCAGTACTTC. It specifies CASSLDYSRGYEQYF.

This CDR3 is CASSSNPGSSYEQYF. The CDR3, as DNA: TGTGCCAGCAGCTCCAATCCGGGATCTAGCTACGAGCAGTACTTC. The rearrangement uses TRBV7-2 and TRBJ2-7; possibly TRBD2 for D (5 bases). Trimming stripped 4 bases from V and 3 bases from J, with 16 bases between. The CDR3 loop spans 15 amino acids. Germline loops: CDR1 SGHTA, CDR2 FQGNSA.

The chain joins TRBV7-2 to TRBJ2-1; no definite D call. The V end was cut by 1 base, the J end by 14 bases, with 12 bases between. The germline CDR1 and CDR2 sequences are SGHTA and FQGNSA. The length of the CDR3 is 12 residues. CDR3 DNA: TGTGCCAGCAGCTTAGTCGCCACTATCAAGTTCTTC. This sequence encodes CASSLVATIKFF.

The DNA for the CDR3 is TGTGCCAGCACCTCCGGCGGAGATACGCAGTATTTT. It specifies CASTSGGDTQYF. V and J are TRBV7-9 and TRBJ2-3, with D unresolved. Germline assignment: CDR1 SEHNR and CDR2 FQNEAQ (reference sequence). V was shortened by 7 bases and J by 5 bases, with 10 bases between the two germline ends. This CDR3 region has 12 residues.

The chain links TRBV3-1 (or the pseudogene TRBV3-2) to TRBJ2-3; possibly TRBD2 for D (7 bases). V was cut by 2 bases and J by 1 base, with 10 bases left in between. The CDR3 spans 15 residues. Germline values: CDR1 LGHDT, CDR2 YNNKEL (reference sequence). The CDR3 loop is CASSQRGARTDTQYF. As DNA, the CDR3 is TGTGCCAGCAGCCAACGGGGGGCCCGCACAGATACGCAGTATTTT.

The CDR3 protein is CASSPLGQGGAYTF. Written as DNA, the CDR3 is TGTGCCAGCTCACCCTTGGGACAGGGGGGGGCCTACACCTTC. The J gene is TRBJ1-2, the V gene TRBV18, with TRBD1 identical over 11 bases. Unmatched junction bases numbered 7, after V lost 3 bases and J lost 10 bases. The germline V gene has CDR1 KGHSH and CDR2 LQKENI. The CDR3 is 14 amino acids.

V and J are TRBV4-1 and TRBJ1-2; TRBD1 is a possible D gene (6 bases). The V end was cut by 3 bases, the J end by 4 bases, with 18 bases between. This CDR3 is 16 amino acids long. Germline CDR1 reads MGHRA; CDR2 reads YSYEKL. As DNA, the CDR3 is TGCGCCAGCAGCCAGGACGATCTTGGGGGCGGCTATGGCTACACCTTC. Its translation: CASSQDDLGGGYGYTF.

The V call is TRBV7-9, the J call TRBJ1-1; D not certain. Looked up from germline, CDR1 is SEHNR and CDR2 is FQNEAQ (reference sequence). This CDR3 contains 13 residues. Trimming pared 5 bases from V and 1 base from J, leaving 8 bases between. DNA of the CDR3: TGTGCCAGCAGCGTCGACACGAACACTGAAGCTTTCTTT. Translation gives CASSVDTNTEAFF.

V gene TRBV7-2 combines with J gene TRBJ2-1; 11 bases line up with TRBD2. The V gene's germline CDR1 is SGHTA and CDR2 FQGNSA. With V trimmed by 5 bases and J by 4 bases, 4 bases remained unmatched. CDR3 length equals 15 residues. In DNA, the CDR3 is TGTGCCAGCAGCCCCCGACTAGCGGGGTACAATGAGCAGTTCTTC. It codes for CASSPRLAGYNEQFF.